One and the same sample provided the 16 T cell receptor beta chains below, sequenced in a study of T cell responses to AZD1222 COVID-19 vaccine. Libraries were prepared by immunoSEQ multiplex PCR; TCRdb keeps only in-frame clonotypes and omits some of them. The data hold some 97,000 clones, with approximately 91% observed a single time. This material consisted of peripheral blood, taken on day 0 of AZD1222 vaccination. All receptors come from an adult in good health.

This chain links TRBV10-3 with TRBJ1-2; no clear D. Trimming took 0 bases from V and 8 from J, leaving 4 bases between them. This CDR3 is 11 amino acids long. CDR1 is ENHRY and CDR2 is SYGVKD in the germline V gene. The DNA of the CDR3 is TGTGCCATCAGTGAGTCTTTGGGCTACACCTTC. It codes for CAISESLGYTF.

This chain connects TRBV9 to TRBJ2-7; perhaps TRBD2 as D (5 bases). Germline CDR1 reads SGDLS; CDR2 reads YYNGEE. CDR3 length equals 16 residues. Trimming pared 3 bases from V and 6 bases from J, leaving 22 bases between. The chain's CDR3 is CASSAGVRTGPGEQYF. DNA for the CDR3: TGTGCCAGCAGCGCCGGGGTCAGGACGGGTCCGGGCGAGCAGTACTTC.

This chain links TRBV11-2 with TRBJ2-1; the D is unclear. Germline CDR1 and CDR2: SGHAT and FQNNGV. The V and J ends lost 0 bases and 5 bases respectively, with 8 bases between them. This CDR3 contains 14 residues. The CDR3 spells CASSLDPHDNEQFF. As DNA, the CDR3 is TGTGCCAGCAGCTTAGATCCGCATGACAATGAGCAGTTCTTC.

The chain joins TRBV3-1 (or the pseudogene TRBV3-2) to TRBJ2-2; tentative D call: TRBD2 (6 bases). The V gene lost 2 bases and the J gene lost 1 base, with 11 bases spanning the gap. Germline lookup yields CDR1 LGHDT and CDR2 YNNKEL (reference sequence). This CDR3 comprises 16 residues. CDR3 region: CASSQQNSGNTGELFF. In DNA form, the CDR3 reads TGTGCCAGCAGCCAACAGAATAGCGGGAACACCGGGGAGCTGTTTTTT.

The CDR3 region is CASSPPRGDSYNEQFF. The CDR3 coding sequence is TGTGCCAGCTCACCACCGAGGGGGGATTCCTACAATGAGCAGTTCTTC. This chain uses TRBV18 with TRBJ2-1; the D gene could be TRBD1 or TRBD2 (6 bases each). This CDR3 spans 16 amino acids. Between the trimmed V and J ends, which lost 0 bases and 1 base, there was a span of 10 bases. Germline assignment: CDR1 KGHSH and CDR2 LQKENI.

The V call is TRBV27, the J call TRBJ1-6, with D unclear. The germline V and J ends were trimmed by 2 bases and 0 bases, with 8 bases remaining between them. CDR1 is MNHEY and CDR2 is SMNVEV in the germline V gene (reference sequence). The CDR3 covers 16 residues. In nucleotides, the CDR3 is TGTGCCAGCAGTTTACTGGAGCCCTCCTATAATTCACCCCTCCACTTT. Translation gives CASSLLEPSYNSPLHF.

The chain's CDR3 is CASSQVGSPENEQFF. The CDR3 nucleotides are TGCGCCAGCAGCCAAGTAGGATCTCCCGAGAATGAGCAGTTCTTC. The chain links TRBV4-1 to TRBJ2-1; unclear D gene. The V end was cut by 1 base, the J end by 7 bases, with 14 bases between. There are 15 residues in the CDR3. Per the germline V gene, CDR1 is MGHRA and CDR2 is YSYEKL.

The rearrangement links TRBV2 to TRBJ1-6; D unclear. The CDR3 totals 15 residues. Germline loops: CDR1 SNHLY, CDR2 FYNNEI. Trimming left V 6 bases short and J 0 bases short, with 9 bases between. The CDR3 is CASRGASSYNSPLHF. CDR3 nucleotide sequence: TGTGCCAGCAGGGGAGCGAGCTCCTATAATTCACCCCTCCACTTT.

This clone was observed a single time. The rearrangement uses TRBV19 and TRBJ1-1; weak D call: TRBD1 (5 bases). With 7 bases removed from V and 5 bases from J, the gap between germline ends came to 14 bases. Germline loops: CDR1 LNHDA, CDR2 SQIVND (reference sequence). The CDR3 has 13 amino acids. CDR3 nucleotide sequence: TGTGCCAGTACCAAACGAGGGGTTACTGAAGCTTTCTTT. Its protein is CASTKRGVTEAFF. The entire variable domain, with the rest obtained from reference TRBV19 and TRBJ1-1, is as follows: DGGITQSPKYLFRKEGQNVTLSCEQNLNHDAMYWYRQDPGQGLRLIYYSQIVNDFQKGDIAEGYSVSREKKESFPLTVTSAQKNPTAFYLCASTKRGVTEAFFGQGTRLTVV.

J is TRBJ2-3 and V is TRBV11-1; the D call may be TRBD1 or TRBD2 (5 bases each). Looked up from germline, CDR1 is SGHAT and CDR2 is FQDESV (reference sequence). The CDR3 is 14 residues long. The V gene lost 4 bases and the J gene lost 5 bases, with 13 bases spanning the gap. The CDR3 sequence is CASSSPTRGDTQYF. In nucleotides, the CDR3 is TGTGCCAGCAGCTCCCCTACTAGGGGAGATACGCAGTATTTT.

V gene TRBV29-1 combines with J gene TRBJ1-2, with TRBD1 as a possible D gene (5 bases). The V gene's germline CDR1 is SQVTM and CDR2 ANQGSEA. The ends were cut back, 7 bases at V and 14 bases at J, with 20 bases in the middle. The CDR3 has 11 amino acids. CDR3 bases: TGCAGCGACGACGGGACGGTGGTGCAAACCTTC. The encoded protein is CSDDGTVVQTF.

Comments on this clone: Other DNA sequences from this sample encode an identical CDR3 as well. The chain links TRBV3-1 (or the pseudogene TRBV3-2) to TRBJ1-3; D is undetermined. This CDR3 has 12 amino acids. Between the trimmed V and J ends, which lost 3 bases and 4 bases, there was a span of 4 bases. CDR1 is LGHDT, CDR2 YNNKEL, per germline (reference sequence). This chain's CDR3 is CASSQGGNTIYF. The CDR3 coding sequence is TGTGCCAGCAGCCAGGGGGGAAACACCATATATTTT.

As for this clone: The same CDR3 arises from other DNA sequences in this sample as well. This chain connects TRBV6-5 to TRBJ1-5; D gene uncertain. V lost 0 bases and J lost 1, with 7 bases in between. Germline V gene sequence: CDR1 MNHEY, CDR2 SVGAGI. CDR3 length equals 15 residues. The CDR3 DNA sequence: TGTGCCAGCAGTTACTCAGGGTCCAGCAATCAGCCCCAGCATTTT. As protein: CASSYSGSSNQPQHF.

The rearrangement links TRBV10-3 to TRBJ2-7; the D gene is possibly TRBD1 (5 bases). V gave up 7 bases and J gave up 3 bases, with 19 bases separating them. CDR1 and CDR2 from the germline V gene are ENHRY and SYGVKD. The CDR3 is 15 amino acids. CDR3 sequence (DNA): TGTGCCATCACAGGGTTAGTGGTTCAGGGCTACGAGCAGTACTTC. Amino acid sequence: CAITGLVVQGYEQYF.

The chain links TRBV3-1 (or the pseudogene TRBV3-2) to TRBJ1-1; possibly TRBD1 for D (5 bases). Germline CDR1 reads LGHDT; CDR2 reads YNNKEL (reference sequence). There are 14 residues in the CDR3. Trimming left V 7 bases short and J 6 bases short, with 18 bases between. CDR3 residues: CASKWEGMAAEAFF. The DNA for the CDR3 is TGTGCCAGCAAGTGGGAGGGGATGGCCGCTGAAGCTTTCTTT.

The chain has TRBV9 and TRBJ1-6; no clear D. Germline lookup yields CDR1 SGDLS and CDR2 YYNGEE. This CDR3 region has 16 residues. The V end lost 4 bases, the J end lost 0 bases, and 11 bases lay between the germline ends. Here the CDR3 reads CASSPLASSYNSPLHF. The CDR3 nucleotides read TGTGCCAGCAGCCCCCTGGCGAGCTCCTATAATTCACCCCTCCACTTT.